The rows below give T cell receptor beta chains drawn from one sample of a study of technical replicates of blood from a handful of donors. Clones were sequenced by immunoSEQ multiplex PCR, and TCRdb holds only the in-frame ones, with some missing. The sample contains roughly 100,000 clones, around 96% of which appear only once. The specimen sequenced was T cells isolated from PBMCs. Receptors originate from a human donor in good health. Both conserved end residues are part of each CDR3. Each record gives: V gene, clone size, D gene, J gene, CDR3 length, CDR3 protein, CDR3 DNA. A D gene is named only where the DNA matches it firmly. Not every row has a clone size; where given, it reads once, few, many or a size class.

v_gene: TRBV5-1; abundance: once; d_gene: -; j_gene: TRBJ2-1; len: 15; CDR3aa: CASSLTSGLYNEQFF; CDR3nt: TGCGCCAGCAGCTTGACTTCAGGGCTCTACAATGAGCAGTTCTTC
v_gene: TRBV27; abundance: -; d_gene: TRBD1; j_gene: TRBJ1-3; len: 19; CDR3aa: CASSLIGTGGMGTGNTIYF; CDR3nt: TGTGCCAGCAGTTTGATAGGGACAGGGGGCATGGGAACTGGAAACACCATATATTTT
v_gene: TRBV2; abundance: -; d_gene: TRBD2; j_gene: TRBJ2-1; len: 16; CDR3aa: CASRETSGRSYNEQFF; CDR3nt: TGTGCCAGCAGGGAGACTAGCGGGCGTTCCTACAATGAGCAGTTCTTC
v_gene: TRBV10-3; abundance: -; d_gene: -; j_gene: TRBJ2-1; len: 23; CDR3aa: CAISDSQGRRGRFGGSSYNEQFF; CDR3nt: TGTGCCATCAGTGATAGCCAGGGGCGACGGGGGCGTTTTGGCGGGAGCTCCTACAATGAGCAGTTCTTC
v_gene: TRBV4-1; abundance: -; d_gene: TRBD1; j_gene: TRBJ1-2; len: 16; CDR3aa: CASSHYVGGLNYGYTF; CDR3nt: TGCGCCAGCAGCCATTACGTAGGGGGCCTGAACTATGGCTACACCTTC
v_gene: TRBV7-9; abundance: -; d_gene: -; j_gene: TRBJ2-7; len: 15; CDR3aa: CASSLGPQGRHEQYF; CDR3nt: TGTGCCAGCAGCTTAGGTCCACAGGGAAGACACGAGCAGTACTTC
v_gene: TRBV2; abundance: -; d_gene: TRBD1; j_gene: TRBJ2-5; len: 13; CDR3aa: CASRQGAQETQYF; CDR3nt: TGTGCCAGCCGACAGGGCGCTCAAGAGACCCAGTACTTC
v_gene: TRBV4-1; abundance: -; d_gene: -; j_gene: TRBJ1-1; len: 13; CDR3aa: CASSQGQNTEAFF; CDR3nt: TGCGCCAGCAGCCAAGGGCAGAACACTGAAGCTTTCTTT
v_gene: TRBV6-5; abundance: -; d_gene: -; j_gene: TRBJ2-7; len: 14; CDR3aa: CASSSDREVNEQYF; CDR3nt: TGTGCCAGCAGTTCTGACAGGGAGGTTAACGAGCAGTACTTC
v_gene: TRBV27; abundance: -; d_gene: TRBD1; j_gene: TRBJ2-1; len: 17; CDR3aa: CASSPTPDRANYNEQFF; CDR3nt: TGTGCCAGCAGCCCTACCCCGGACAGGGCGAATTACAATGAGCAGTTCTTC
v_gene: TRBV5-4; abundance: -; d_gene: -; j_gene: TRBJ1-2; len: 13; CDR3aa: CASSLRTQGGYTF; CDR3nt: TGTGCCAGCAGCCTCAGGACCCAGGGCGGCTACACCTTC
v_gene: TRBV27; abundance: -; d_gene: -; j_gene: TRBJ2-3; len: 16; CDR3aa: CASSSQGGISTDTQYF; CDR3nt: TGTGCCAGCAGTTCACAGGGTGGGATTAGCACAGATACGCAGTATTTT